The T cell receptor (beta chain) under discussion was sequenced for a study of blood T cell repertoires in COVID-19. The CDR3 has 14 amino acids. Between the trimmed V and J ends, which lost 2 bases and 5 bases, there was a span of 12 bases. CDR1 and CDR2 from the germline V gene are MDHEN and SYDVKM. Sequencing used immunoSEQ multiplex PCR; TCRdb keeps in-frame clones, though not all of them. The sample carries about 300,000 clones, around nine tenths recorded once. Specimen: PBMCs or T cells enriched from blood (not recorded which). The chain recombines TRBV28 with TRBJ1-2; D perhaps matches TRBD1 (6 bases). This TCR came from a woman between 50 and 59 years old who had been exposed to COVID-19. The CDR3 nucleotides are TGTGCCAGCAGTTTAGCGGGGGCGGTGTATGGCTACACCTTC. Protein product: CASSLAGAVYGYTF.